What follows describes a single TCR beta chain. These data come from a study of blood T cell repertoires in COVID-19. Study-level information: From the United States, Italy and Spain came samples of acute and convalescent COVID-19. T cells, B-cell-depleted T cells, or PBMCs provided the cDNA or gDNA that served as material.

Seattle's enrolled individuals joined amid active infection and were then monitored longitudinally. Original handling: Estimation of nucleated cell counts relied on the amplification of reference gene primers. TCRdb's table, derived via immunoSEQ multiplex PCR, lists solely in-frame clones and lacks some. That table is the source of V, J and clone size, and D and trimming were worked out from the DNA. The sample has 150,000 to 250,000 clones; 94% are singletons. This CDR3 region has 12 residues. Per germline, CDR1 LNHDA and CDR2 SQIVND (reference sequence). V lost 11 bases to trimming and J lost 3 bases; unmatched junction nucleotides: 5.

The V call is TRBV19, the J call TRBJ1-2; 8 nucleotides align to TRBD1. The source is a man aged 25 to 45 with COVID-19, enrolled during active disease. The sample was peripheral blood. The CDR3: CASTGVDYGYTF. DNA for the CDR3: TGTGCCTCGACAGGGGTAGACTATGGCTACACCTTC. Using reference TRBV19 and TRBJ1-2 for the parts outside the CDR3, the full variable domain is DGGITQSPKYLFRKEGQNVTLSCEQNLNHDAMYWYRQDPGQGLRLIYYSQIVNDFQKGDIAEGYSVSREKKESFPLTVTSAQKNPTAFYLCASTGVDYGYTFGSGTRLTVV.